The source of this T cell receptor beta chain is a study of neurological immune-mediated disorders. Study results and caveats: Private repertoires in all groups were suggested, as expanded clones shared no CDR3 amino acid sequences across subjects. Patients with HTLV-1-associated myelopathy had the highest level of TCR clonal expansion, whereas patients with multiple sclerosis had the lowest level, falling beneath the level found in healthy controls.

The authors made cDNA by 5'RACE with 10-nucleotide random UMIs. TCRdb independently ran MiXCR on the 5' RACE reads; one entry per CDR3 protein. The table shows tens of thousands of distinct CDR3 sequences, with about 13% occurring only once. V dropped 4 bases and J dropped 4; count of bases not matched to a gene: 7. CDR3 length: 15 amino acids. This clonotype has ten or more counts. Its specificity is unknown. The sample's time point: technical triplicate 1. Use was made of approximately 1 million CD4+ or CD8+ T cells in sorted libraries. Sequenced sample: CD4+ T cells from blood. The sequence derives from a female donor with HTLV-1-associated myelopathy (HAM/TSP). This rearrangement joins TRBV12-3 or TRBV12-4 to TRBJ2-7; TRBD1 aligns across 10 bases. CDR3 bases: TGTGCCAGCAGTTCCGTGGGGACAGGGGCATACGAGCAGTACTTC. It specifies CASSSVGTGAYEQYF.